This T cell receptor (beta chain) was profiled in a study of shared clonotypes between healthy human individuals. On the study more broadly: The people who gave samples were two women and a few men aged 18 to 49.

General study findings and limits: A reduction in generation probabilities was seen for non-shared clonotypes relative to those shared by all four donors. Clonotype sharing across several donors was observed for around 4.5% of naive CD4 clonotypes. Rarefaction exposed incomplete sorted-subset sequencing despite large depth.

Germline V lookup: CDR1 KGHSH, CDR2 LQKENI. The CDR3 totals 20 residues. Trimming removed 0 bases from V and 0 bases from J, with 18 bases in between. A remark on this clone: Its specificity is unknown.

The assay was immunoSEQ multiplex PCR, and TCRdb's table has in-frame clones only and misses some. Seen here are over 2 million clones, 90% to 95% observed once, and the top ten hold roughly 0.13%. This receptor was obtained from a man between 18 and 29 years old in good health. The sample was naive CD4+ T cells sorted from blood. Subset indicated: CD45RA+ positively selected. The chain combines TRBV18 with TRBJ2-6, with D tentatively TRBD1 (5 bases). CDR3 in DNA: TGTGCCAGCTCACCACCGAATGCAGGGCATCATGTCTCTGGGGCCAACGTCCTGACTTTC. This encodes CASSPPNAGHHVSGANVLTF.